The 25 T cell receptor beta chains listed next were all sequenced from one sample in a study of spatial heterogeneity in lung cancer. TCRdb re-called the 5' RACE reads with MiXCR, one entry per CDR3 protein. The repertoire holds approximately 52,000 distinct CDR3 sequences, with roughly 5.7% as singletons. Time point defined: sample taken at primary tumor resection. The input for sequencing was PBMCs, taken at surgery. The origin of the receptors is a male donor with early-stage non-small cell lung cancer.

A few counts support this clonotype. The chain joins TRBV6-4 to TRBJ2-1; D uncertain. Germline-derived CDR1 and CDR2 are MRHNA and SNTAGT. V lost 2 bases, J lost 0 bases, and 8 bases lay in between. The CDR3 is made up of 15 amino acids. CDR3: CASSDPYRSYNEQFF. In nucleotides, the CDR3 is TGTGCCAGCAGTGACCCTTACCGCTCCTACAATGAGCAGTTCTTC.

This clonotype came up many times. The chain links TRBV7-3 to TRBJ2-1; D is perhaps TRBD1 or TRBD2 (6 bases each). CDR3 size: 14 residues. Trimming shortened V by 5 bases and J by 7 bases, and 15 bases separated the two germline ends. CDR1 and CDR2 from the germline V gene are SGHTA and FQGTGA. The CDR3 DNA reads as TGTGCCAGCAGCCCACCGGGGGCATATAATGAGCAGTTCTTC. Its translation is CASSPPGAYNEQFF.

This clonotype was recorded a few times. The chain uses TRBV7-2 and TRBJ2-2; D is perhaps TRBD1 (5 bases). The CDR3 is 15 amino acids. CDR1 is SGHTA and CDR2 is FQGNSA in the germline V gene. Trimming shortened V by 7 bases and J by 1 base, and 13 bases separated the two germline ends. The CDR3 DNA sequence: TGTGCCAGCACCCTACGACAGCGGAACACCGGGGAGCTGTTTTTT. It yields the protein CASTLRQRNTGELFF.

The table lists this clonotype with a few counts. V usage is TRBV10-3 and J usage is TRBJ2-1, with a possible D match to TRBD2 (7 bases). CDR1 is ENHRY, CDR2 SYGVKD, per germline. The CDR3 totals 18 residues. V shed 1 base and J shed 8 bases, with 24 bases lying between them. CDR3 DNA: TGTGCCATCAGTGAGTGGCTTGGGACTAACCCTAAGGGGGATGAGCAGTTCTTC. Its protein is CAISEWLGTNPKGDEQFF.

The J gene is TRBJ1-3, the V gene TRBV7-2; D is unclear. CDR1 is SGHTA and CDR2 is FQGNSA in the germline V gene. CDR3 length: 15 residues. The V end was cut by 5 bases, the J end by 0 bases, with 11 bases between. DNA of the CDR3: TGTGCCAGCAGCCTACGAGAAAGCTCTGGAAACACCATATATTTT. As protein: CASSLRESSGNTIYF.

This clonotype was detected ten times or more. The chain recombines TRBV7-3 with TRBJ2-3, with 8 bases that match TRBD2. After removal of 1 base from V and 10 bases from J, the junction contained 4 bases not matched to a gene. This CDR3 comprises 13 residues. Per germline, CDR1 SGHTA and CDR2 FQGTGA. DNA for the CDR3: TGTGCCAGCAGCTTAAAAAGAGCGGGAGCGCAGTATTTT. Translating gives CASSLKRAGAQYF. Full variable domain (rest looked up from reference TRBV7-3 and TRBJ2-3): GAGVSQTPSNKVTEKGKYVELRCDPISGHTALYWYRQSLGQGPEFLIYFQGTGAADDSGLPNDRFFAVRPEGSVSTLKIQRTERGDSAVYLCASSLKRAGAQYFGPGTRLTVL.

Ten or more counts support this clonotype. Here the CDR3 reads CASSQDSGLAGELFF. The CDR3 nucleotides are TGCGCCAGCAGCCAAGACTCCGGACTAGCTGGGGAGCTGTTTTTT. This chain joins TRBV4-1 and TRBJ2-2; 8 nucleotides match TRBD2. V lost 0 bases and J lost 8; bases outside the gene matches: 5. Germline V gene lookup returns CDR1 MGHRA and CDR2 YSYEKL. There are 15 residues in the CDR3.

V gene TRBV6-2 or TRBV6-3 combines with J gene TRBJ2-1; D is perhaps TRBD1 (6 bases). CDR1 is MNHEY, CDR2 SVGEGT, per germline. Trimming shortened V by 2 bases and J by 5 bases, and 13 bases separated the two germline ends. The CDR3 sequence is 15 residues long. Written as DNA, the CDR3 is TGTGCCAGCAGTTACATGGACAGAGGGCACAATGAGCAGTTCTTC. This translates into CASSYMDRGHNEQFF.

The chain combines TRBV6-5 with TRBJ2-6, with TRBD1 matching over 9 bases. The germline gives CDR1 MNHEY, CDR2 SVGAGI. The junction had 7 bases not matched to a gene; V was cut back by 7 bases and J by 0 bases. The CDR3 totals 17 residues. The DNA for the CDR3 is TGTGCCAGCACTAGACAGACAGGGGGCTCTGGGGCCAACGTCCTGACTTTC. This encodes CASTRQTGGSGANVLTF.

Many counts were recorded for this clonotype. The CDR3 loop reads CASSQEFGRVATNEKLFF. The CDR3 DNA follows: TGCGCCAGCAGCCAAGAATTCGGGAGAGTTGCAACTAATGAAAAACTGTTTTTT. V and J are TRBV4-1 and TRBJ1-4; D call uncertain. Trimming pared 0 bases from V and 0 bases from J, leaving 14 bases between. CDR3 length: 18 amino acids. Germline-derived CDR1 and CDR2 are MGHRA and YSYEKL.

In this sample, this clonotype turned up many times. CDR3 nucleotides: TGTGCCTGTTGGGACCGTAGTAGGAATACGCAGTATTTT. It yields the protein CACWDRSRNTQYF. This chain connects TRBV24-1 to TRBJ2-3, with D perhaps matching TRBD1 or TRBD2 (5 bases each). The CDR3 runs 13 residues. Trimming cost V 12 bases and J 7 bases, with 19 bases left between them. In germline, CDR1 is KGHDR, CDR2 SFDVKD.

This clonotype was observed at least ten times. The CDR3 sequence is CASSLGIAGTGEETQYF. The DNA of the CDR3 is TGTGCCAGCAGCTTAGGGATCGCCGGGACAGGGGAAGAGACCCAGTACTTC. The chain links TRBV7-9 to TRBJ2-5; TRBD1 matches at 10 bases. Germline loops: CDR1 SEHNR, CDR2 FQNEAQ (reference sequence). The CDR3 consists of 17 residues. The J segment lost 3 bases and the V segment lost 1 base, leaving 8 bases of the junction unmatched.

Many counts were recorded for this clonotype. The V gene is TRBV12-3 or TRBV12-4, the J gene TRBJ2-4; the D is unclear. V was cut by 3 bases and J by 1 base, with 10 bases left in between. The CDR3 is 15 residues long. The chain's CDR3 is CASSFHKGAKNIQYF. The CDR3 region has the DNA TGTGCCAGCAGTTTCCACAAAGGGGCCAAAAACATTCAGTACTTC.

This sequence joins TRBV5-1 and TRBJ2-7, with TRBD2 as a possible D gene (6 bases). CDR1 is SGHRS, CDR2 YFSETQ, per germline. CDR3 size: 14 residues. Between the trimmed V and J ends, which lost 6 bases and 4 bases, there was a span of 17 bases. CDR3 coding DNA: TGCGCCAGCATGAAAGGAGGGAGCAGATACGAGCAGTACTTC. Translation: CASMKGGSRYEQYF.

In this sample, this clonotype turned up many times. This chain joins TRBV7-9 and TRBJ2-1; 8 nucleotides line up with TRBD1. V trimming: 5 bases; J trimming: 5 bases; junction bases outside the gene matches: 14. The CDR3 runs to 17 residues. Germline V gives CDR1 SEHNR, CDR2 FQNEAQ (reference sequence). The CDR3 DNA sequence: TGTGCCAGCAGCCTCGATCTTTCAGGGGGCATCGACAATGAGCAGTTCTTC. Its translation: CASSLDLSGGIDNEQFF.

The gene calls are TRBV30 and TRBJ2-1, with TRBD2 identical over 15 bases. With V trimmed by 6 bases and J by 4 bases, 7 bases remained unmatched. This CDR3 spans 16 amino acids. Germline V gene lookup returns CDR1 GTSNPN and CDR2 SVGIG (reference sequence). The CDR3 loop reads CACGLAGGLRYNEQFF. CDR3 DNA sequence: TGTGCCTGCGGACTAGCGGGAGGGTTGAGGTACAATGAGCAGTTCTTC.

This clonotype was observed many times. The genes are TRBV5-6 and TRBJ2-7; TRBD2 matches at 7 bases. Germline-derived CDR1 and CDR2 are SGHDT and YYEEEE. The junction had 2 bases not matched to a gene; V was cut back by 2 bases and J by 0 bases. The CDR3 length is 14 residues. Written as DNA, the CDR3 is TGTGCCAGCAGCTTCGGCGGGAGCTCCTACGAGCAGTACTTC. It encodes CASSFGGSSYEQYF.

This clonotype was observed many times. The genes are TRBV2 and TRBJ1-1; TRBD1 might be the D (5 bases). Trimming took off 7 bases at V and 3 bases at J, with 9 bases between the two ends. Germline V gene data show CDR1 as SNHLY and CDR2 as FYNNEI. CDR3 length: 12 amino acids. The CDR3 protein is CASNQGDTEAFF. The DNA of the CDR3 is TGTGCCAGCAATCAGGGAGACACTGAAGCTTTCTTT.

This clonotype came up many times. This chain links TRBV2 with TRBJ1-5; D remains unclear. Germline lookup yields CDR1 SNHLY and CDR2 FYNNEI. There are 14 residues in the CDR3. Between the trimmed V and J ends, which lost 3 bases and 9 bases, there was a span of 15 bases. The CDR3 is CASSDSSGLGPQHF. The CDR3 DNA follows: TGTGCCAGCAGTGACTCCTCAGGCCTAGGGCCCCAGCATTTT.

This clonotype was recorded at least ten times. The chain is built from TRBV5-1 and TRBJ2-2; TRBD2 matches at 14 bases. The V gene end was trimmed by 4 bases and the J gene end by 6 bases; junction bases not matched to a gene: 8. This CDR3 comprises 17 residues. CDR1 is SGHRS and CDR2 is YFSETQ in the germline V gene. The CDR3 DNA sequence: TGCGCCAGCAGCCCGTTTGGACTAGCGGGAGGATCCGGGGAGCTGTTTTTT. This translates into CASSPFGLAGGSGELFF.

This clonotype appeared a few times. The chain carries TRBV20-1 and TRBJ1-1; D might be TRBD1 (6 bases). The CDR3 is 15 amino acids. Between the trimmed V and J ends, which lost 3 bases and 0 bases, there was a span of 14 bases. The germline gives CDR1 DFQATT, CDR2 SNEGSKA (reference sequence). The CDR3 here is CSARGTRLMNTEAFF. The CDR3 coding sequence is TGCAGTGCTAGGGGGACAAGATTAATGAACACTGAAGCTTTCTTT.

As DNA, the CDR3 is TGTGCCAGCAGTTTAGAGTTCCTAGCGGGAGGGGAATACGAGCAGTACTTC. This codes for CASSLEFLAGGEYEQYF. This sequence joins TRBV12-3 or TRBV12-4 and TRBJ2-7, with 12 positions matching TRBD2. The CDR3 has 17 amino acids. The junction had 8 bases not matched to a gene; V was cut back by 1 base and J by 4 bases.

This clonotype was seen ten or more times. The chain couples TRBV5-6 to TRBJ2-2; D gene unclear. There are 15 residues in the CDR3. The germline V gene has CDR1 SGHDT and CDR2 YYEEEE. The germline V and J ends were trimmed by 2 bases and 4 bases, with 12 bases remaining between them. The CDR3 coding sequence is TGTGCCAGCAGCTTCGGATTAAGTAGCACCGGGGAGCTGTTTTTT. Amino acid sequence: CASSFGLSSTGELFF.

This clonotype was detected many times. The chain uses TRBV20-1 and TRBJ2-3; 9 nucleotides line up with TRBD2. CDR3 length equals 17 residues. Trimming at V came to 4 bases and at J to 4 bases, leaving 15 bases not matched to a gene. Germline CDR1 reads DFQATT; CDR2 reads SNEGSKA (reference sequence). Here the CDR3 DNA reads TGCAGTGCTATTCACCCCGGGGCTAGCGGGATTTCAGATACGCAGTATTTT. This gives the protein CSAIHPGASGISDTQYF.

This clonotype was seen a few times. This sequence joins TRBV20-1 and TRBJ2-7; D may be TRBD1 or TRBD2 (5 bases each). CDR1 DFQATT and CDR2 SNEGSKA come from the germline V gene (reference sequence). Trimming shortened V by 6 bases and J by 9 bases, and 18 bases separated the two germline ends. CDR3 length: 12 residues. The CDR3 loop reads CSAAPGAKGQYF. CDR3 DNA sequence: TGCAGTGCCGCACCCGGGGCGAAGGGGCAGTACTTC.